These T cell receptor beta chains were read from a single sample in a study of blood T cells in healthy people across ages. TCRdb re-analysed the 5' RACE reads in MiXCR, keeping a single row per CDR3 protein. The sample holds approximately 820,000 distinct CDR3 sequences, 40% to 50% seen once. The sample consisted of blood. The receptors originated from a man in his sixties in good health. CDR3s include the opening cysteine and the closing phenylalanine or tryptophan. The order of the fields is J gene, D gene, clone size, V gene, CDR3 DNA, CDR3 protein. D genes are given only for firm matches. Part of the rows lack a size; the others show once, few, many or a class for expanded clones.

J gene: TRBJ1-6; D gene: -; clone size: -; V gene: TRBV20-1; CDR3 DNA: TGCAGTGCTAGATACAGGACCTCCAGCTCCTATAATTCACCCCTCCACTTT; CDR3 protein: CSARYRTSSSYNSPLHF
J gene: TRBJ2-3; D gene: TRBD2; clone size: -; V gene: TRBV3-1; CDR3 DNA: TGTGCCAGCAGCCAAAATGGATTCGGCGGGGGGGGGGATACGCAGTATTTT; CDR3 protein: CASSQNGFGGGGDTQYF
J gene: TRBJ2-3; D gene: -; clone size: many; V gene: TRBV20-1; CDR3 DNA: TGCAGTGCTAGGGTTGGAGATACGCAGTATTTT; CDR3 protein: CSARVGDTQYF
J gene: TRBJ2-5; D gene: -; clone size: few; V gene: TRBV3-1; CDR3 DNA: TGTGCCAGCGCGATGGTGGGAACGTACCAAGAGACCCAGTACTTC; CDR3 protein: CASAMVGTYQETQYF
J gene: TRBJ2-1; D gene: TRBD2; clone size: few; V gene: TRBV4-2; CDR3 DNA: TGTGCCAGCAGCCAAGATGGCCTAGCGGGGGGTGAGCAGTTCTTC; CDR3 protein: CASSQDGLAGGEQFF
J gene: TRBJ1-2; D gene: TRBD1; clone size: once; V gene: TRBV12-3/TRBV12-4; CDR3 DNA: TGTGCCAGCAGTATGGACAGGGCTTCCCTCTATGGCTACACCTTC; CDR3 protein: CASSMDRASLYGYTF
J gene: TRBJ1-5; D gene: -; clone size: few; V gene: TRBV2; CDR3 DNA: TGTGCCATCGGGGAGACCCACAATCAGCCCCAGCATTTT; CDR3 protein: CAIGETHNQPQHF
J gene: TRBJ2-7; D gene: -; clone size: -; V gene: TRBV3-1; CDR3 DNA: TGTGCCAGCAGCCAAGAGGTCTCGATGGTCTACGAGCAGTACTTC; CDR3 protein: CASSQEVSMVYEQYF
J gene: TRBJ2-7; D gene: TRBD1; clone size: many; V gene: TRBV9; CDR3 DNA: TGTGCCAGCAGCGTAGGACAGGGCATTTCCTACGAGCAGTACTTC; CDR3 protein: CASSVGQGISYEQYF
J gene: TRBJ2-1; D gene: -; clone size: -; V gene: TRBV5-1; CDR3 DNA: TGCGCCAGCAGCTCAGGGAACTTCTCCTACAATGAGCAGTTCTTC; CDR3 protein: CASSSGNFSYNEQFF
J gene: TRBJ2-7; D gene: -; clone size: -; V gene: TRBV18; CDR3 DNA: TGTGCCAGCTCACCACAGGGGATCCCCTACGAGCAGTACTTC; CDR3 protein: CASSPQGIPYEQYF
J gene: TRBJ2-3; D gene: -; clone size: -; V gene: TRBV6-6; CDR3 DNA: TGTGCCAGCAAACCCGACAGCCGCCCTAGCACAGATACGCAGTATTTT; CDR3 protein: CASKPDSRPSTDTQYF
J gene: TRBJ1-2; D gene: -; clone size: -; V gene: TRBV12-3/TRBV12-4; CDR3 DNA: TGTGCCAGCACCTTAGACGGGCATTATGGCTACACCTTC; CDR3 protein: CASTLDGHYGYTF
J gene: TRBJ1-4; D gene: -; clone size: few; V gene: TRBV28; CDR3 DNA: TGTGCCAGCAGTTCCATAACTGGGACTAATGAAAAACTGTTTTTT; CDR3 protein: CASSSITGTNEKLFF
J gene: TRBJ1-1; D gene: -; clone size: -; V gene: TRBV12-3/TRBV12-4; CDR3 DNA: TGTGCCAGCAGCCATGGGAGCACTGAAGCTTTCTTT; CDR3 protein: CASSHGSTEAFF
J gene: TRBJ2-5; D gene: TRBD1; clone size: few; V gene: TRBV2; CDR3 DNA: TGTGCCAGCGGGGACAGACAAGAGACCCAGTACTTC; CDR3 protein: CASGDRQETQYF
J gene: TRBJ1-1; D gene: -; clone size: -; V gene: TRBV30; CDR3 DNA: TGTGCCTGGAGGGTGGACACTGAAGCTTTCTTT; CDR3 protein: CAWRVDTEAFF
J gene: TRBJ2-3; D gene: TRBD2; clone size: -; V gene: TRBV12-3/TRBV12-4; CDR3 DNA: TGTGCCAGCAGTCCGACCGGGACTAGCGGGACAGATATGCACTATTTT; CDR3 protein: CASSPTGTSGTDMHYF
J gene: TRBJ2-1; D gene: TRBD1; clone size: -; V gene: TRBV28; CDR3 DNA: TGTGCCAGCACCCTACAGACAGGGACGCAGTTCTTC; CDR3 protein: CASTLQTGTQFF
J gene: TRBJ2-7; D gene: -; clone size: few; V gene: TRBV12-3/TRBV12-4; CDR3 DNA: TGTGCCAGCAGTGCCCCAGGAACCTACGAGCAGTACTTC; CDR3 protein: CASSAPGTYEQYF
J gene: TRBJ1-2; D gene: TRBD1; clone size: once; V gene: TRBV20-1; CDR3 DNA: TGCAGTGCTAGGGCGACAGGGGCGATCTATGGCTACACCTTC; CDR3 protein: CSARATGAIYGYTF
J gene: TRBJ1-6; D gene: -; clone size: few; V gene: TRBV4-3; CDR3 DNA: TGCGCCAGCAGTCAAGATAGCGCGCCCAGCTCACCCCTCCACTTT; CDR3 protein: CASSQDSAPSSPLHF
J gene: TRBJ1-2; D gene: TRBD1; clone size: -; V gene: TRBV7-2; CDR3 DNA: TGTGCCAGCAGCTCGAGCCTGGGACAGGAGGTTGGCTACACCTTC; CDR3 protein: CASSSSLGQEVGYTF
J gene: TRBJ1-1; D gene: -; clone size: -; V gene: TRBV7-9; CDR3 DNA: TGTGCCAGCGGGGACTTAACGATGAACACTGAAGCTTTCTTT; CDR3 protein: CASGDLTMNTEAFF
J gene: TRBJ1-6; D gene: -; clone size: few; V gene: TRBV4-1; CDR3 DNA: TGCGCCAGCAGCCAAGAGAGGGGGGGATCCTCCTATAATTCACCCCTCCACTTT; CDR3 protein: CASSQERGGSSYNSPLHF
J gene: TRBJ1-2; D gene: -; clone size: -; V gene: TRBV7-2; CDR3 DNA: TGTGCCAGCAGCCCAAACCCAAGGCATGGGGGCTACACCTTC; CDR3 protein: CASSPNPRHGGYTF
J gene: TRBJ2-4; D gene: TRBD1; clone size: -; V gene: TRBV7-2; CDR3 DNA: TGTGCCAGCAGCCCCGATACAGGGGGCCTGACCAAAAACATTCAGTACTTC; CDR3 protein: CASSPDTGGLTKNIQYF
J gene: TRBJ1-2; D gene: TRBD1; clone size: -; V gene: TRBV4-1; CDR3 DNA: TGCGCCAGCAGCCAAGATGCGGTCGACAGGGGGGGACCTAACTATGGCTACACCTTC; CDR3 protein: CASSQDAVDRGGPNYGYTF
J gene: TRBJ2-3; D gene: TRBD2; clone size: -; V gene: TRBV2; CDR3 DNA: TGTGCCAGCAGGCGGTCAGCGGGGGGCCCCAGCACAGATACGCAGTATTTT; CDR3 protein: CASRRSAGGPSTDTQYF
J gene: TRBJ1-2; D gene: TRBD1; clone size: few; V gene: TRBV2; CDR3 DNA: TGTGCCAGCAGTGCCTACCGGGCGACAGGGGGCGACTATGGCTACACCTTC; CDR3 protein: CASSAYRATGGDYGYTF
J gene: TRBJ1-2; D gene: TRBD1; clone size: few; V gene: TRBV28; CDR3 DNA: TGTGCCAGCAGTTTGGGACAGGGGGTTCAGGAGGGCTACACCTTC; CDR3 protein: CASSLGQGVQEGYTF
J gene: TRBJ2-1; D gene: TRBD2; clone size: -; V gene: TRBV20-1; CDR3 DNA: TGCAGTGCTAGGGACAGCGGGGGCCAGTACAATGAGCAGTTCTTC; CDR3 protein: CSARDSGGQYNEQFF
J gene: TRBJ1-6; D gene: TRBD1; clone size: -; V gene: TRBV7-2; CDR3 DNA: TGTGCCAGCAGCATCAGACAGGGGAATAATTCACCCCTCCACTTT; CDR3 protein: CASSIRQGNNSPLHF
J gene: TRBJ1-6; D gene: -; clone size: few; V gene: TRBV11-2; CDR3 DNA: TGTGCCAGCAGCCACCAAGGCCGGGACACCGTCCTTTCACCCCTCCACTTT; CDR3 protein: CASSHQGRDTVLSPLHF
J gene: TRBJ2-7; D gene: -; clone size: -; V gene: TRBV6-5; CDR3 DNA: TGTGCCAGCACCAATAGGGTTGGGGAGCAGTACTTC; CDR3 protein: CASTNRVGEQYF
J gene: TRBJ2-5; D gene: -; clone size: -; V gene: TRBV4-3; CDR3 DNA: TGCGCCAGCAGCCAAGATACGTTGCGTGAGACCCAGTACTTC; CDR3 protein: CASSQDTLRETQYF
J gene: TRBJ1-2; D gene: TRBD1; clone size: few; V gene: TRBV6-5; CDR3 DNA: TGTGCCAGCAGTTACTCCGGGACAGGGGAAAGCTATGGCTACACCTTC; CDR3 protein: CASSYSGTGESYGYTF
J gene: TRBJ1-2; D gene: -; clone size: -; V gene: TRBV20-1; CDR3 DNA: TGCAGTGCTAGAGACCTGGTTGATGGCTACACCTTC; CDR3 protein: CSARDLVDGYTF
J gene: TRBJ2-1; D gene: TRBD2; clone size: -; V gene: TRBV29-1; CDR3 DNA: TGCAGCGTCAGGGTGACTAGCTTGCCCTACAATGAGCAGTTCTTC; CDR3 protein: CSVRVTSLPYNEQFF
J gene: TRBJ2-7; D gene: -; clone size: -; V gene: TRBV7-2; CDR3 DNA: TGTGCCAGCAGCCAACGGCGTGGATCCTACGAGCTGTACTTC; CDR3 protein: CASSQRRGSYELYF
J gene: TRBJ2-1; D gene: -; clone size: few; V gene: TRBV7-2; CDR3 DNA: TGTGCCAGCAGCACACAGCCCCACACCTACAATGAGCAGTTCTTC; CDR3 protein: CASSTQPHTYNEQFF
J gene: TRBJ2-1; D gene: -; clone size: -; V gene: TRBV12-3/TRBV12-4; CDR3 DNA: TGTGCCAGCAACGGGCTCCATGAGCAGTTCTTC; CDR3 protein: CASNGLHEQFF
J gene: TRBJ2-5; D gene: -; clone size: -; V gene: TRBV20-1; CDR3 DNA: TGCAGTGCTAGAGCCCGCGGCTCACGGCGGGGGACCCAGTACTTC; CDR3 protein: CSARARGSRRGTQYF
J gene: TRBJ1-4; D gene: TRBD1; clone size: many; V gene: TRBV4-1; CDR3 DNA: TGCGCCAGCAGCCAAGAGGGGACAGCCATGGCAACTAATGAAAAACTGTTTTTT; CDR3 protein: CASSQEGTAMATNEKLFF
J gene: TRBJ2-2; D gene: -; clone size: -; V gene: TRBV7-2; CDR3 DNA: TGTGCCAGCAGCCGCGTCCGAGTCGGGGAGCTGTTTTTT; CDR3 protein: CASSRVRVGELFF
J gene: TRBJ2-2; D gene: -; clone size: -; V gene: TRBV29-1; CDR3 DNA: TGCAGCGTTGAAGATGGCGGGGAGCTGTTTTTT; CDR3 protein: CSVEDGGELFF
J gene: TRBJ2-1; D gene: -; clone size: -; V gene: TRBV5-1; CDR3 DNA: TGCGCCAGCAGCTTGGGGGGTAATAACAATGAGCAGTTCTTC; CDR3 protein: CASSLGGNNNEQFF
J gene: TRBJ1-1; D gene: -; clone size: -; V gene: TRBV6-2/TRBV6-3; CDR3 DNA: TGTGCCAGCAGTTACAGGACTGAAGCTTTCTTT; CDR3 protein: CASSYRTEAFF
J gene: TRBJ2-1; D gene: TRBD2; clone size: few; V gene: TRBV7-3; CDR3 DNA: TGTGCCAGCAGCCTAAGGACGCCGGGAGGCTCCTACAATGAGCAGTTCTTC; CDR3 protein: CASSLRTPGGSYNEQFF
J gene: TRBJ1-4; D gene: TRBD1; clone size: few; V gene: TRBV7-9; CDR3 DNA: TGTGCCAGCAGCTTTCCGAGACAGGGTAATGAAAAACTGTTTTTT; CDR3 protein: CASSFPRQGNEKLFF
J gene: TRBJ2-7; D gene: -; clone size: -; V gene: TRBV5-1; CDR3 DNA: TGCGCCAGCAGCTCCCGGGACGGAGGGGCCTACGAGCAGTACTTC; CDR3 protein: CASSSRDGGAYEQYF
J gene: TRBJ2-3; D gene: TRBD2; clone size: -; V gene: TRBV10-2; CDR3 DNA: TGCGCCAGCAGTGAGAGCGGGGGGGTCACAGATACGCAGTATTTT; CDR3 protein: CASSESGGVTDTQYF
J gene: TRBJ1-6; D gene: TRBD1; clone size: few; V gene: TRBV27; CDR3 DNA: TGTGCCAGCAGTTCGGACAGGGGTAATTCACCCCTCCACTTT; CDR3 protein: CASSSDRGNSPLHF
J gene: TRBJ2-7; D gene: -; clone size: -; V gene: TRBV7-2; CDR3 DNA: TGTGCCAGCAGCCCCTGGGCGGGGAATAGAGTGGGCGGCGAGCAGTACTTC; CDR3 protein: CASSPWAGNRVGGEQYF
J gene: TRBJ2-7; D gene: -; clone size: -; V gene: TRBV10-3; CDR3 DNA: TGTGCCATCGATAAAGACAACTCCTACGAGCAGTACTTC; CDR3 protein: CAIDKDNSYEQYF
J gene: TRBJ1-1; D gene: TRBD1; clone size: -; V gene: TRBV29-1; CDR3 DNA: TGCAGCGTTGGACAGGGGACGACCGTGGCTTTCTTT; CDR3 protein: CSVGQGTTVAFF
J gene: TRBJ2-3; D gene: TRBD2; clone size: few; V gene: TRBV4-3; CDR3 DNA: TGCGCCAGCAGCCAAGAGGAGGGCCTCCGGGAGGACACAGATACGCAGTATTTT; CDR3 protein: CASSQEEGLREDTDTQYF
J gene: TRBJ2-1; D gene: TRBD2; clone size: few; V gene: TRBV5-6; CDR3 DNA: TGTGCCAGCAGCCTGGTTTGGACTAGCGGGGGGGCTTCCTACAATGAGCAGTTCTTC; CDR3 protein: CASSLVWTSGGASYNEQFF
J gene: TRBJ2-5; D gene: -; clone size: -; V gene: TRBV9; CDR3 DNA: TGTGCTAGCAGCGTATATTCGGGACAGACCCAGTACTTC; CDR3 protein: CASSVYSGQTQYF